This is a list of T cell receptor beta chains from one sample in a study of CD8 T cells in ankylosing spondylitis. TCRdb re-called the 5' RACE reads with MiXCR, one entry per CDR3 protein. The table has roughly 170,000 distinct CDR3 sequences, 9.8% seen once. Material: blood, either unsorted or a sorted T cell fraction (not recorded which). These receptors all come from a female donor with ankylosing spondylitis or in good health (not recorded which). Each CDR3 is given with its conserved first and last residue. The order of the fields is clone size, J gene, D gene, V gene, CDR3 DNA, CDR3 protein. The D gene is left open where the match is weak. Not all rows give a size; the values are once, few, many and, for expanded clones, a class.

many | TRBJ2-5 | TRBD2 | TRBV4-3 | TGCGCCAGCAGCCAAGGGCTAGCGGGAGTTGAGGAGACCCAGTACTTC | CASSQGLAGVEETQYF
NA | TRBJ2-6 | NA | TRBV3-1 | TGTGCCAGCAGCCCGTCGACAGCCTCTGGGGCCAACGTCCTGACTTTC | CASSPSTASGANVLTF
NA | TRBJ2-7 | TRBD2 | TRBV7-8 | TGTGCCAGCAGCCCTTCACTCGGACTAGCCGTCGGCGAGCAGTACTTC | CASSPSLGLAVGEQYF
NA | TRBJ2-1 | NA | TRBV27 | TGTGCCAGCTCCCTGAGTGGGGCCTACAATGAGCAGTTCTTC | CASSLSGAYNEQFF
few | TRBJ2-1 | TRBD2 | TRBV19 | TGTGCCAGTATAGGCGGGAGGATTTATGAGCAGTTCTTC | CASIGGRIYEQFF
few | TRBJ2-7 | TRBD1 | TRBV3-1 | TGTGCCAGCAGTCAAAGGAGACTCGGGACAGATGGCAATCAATCCTCCTACGAGCAGTACTTC | CASSQRRLGTDGNQSSYEQYF
few | TRBJ2-2 | NA | TRBV5-6 | TGTGCCAGCAGCTTGGGATCGGCCGGGGAGCTGTTTTTT | CASSLGSAGELFF
NA | TRBJ2-1 | NA | TRBV7-2 | TGTGCCAGCAGCTTAGATGGGATTGAGCAGTTCTTC | CASSLDGIEQFF
few | TRBJ1-5 | NA | TRBV3-1 | TGTGCCAGCAGCCATGAGGCATTGGAATCCGGCAATCAGCCCCAGCATTTT | CASSHEALESGNQPQHF
many | TRBJ1-1 | NA | TRBV29-1 | TGCAGCTCATGGGAAGGGGTGGGGACTGAAGCTTTCTTT | CSSWEGVGTEAFF
many | TRBJ2-3 | NA | TRBV29-1 | TGCAGCGTTGTCACAGATACGCAGTATTTT | CSVVTDTQYF
NA | TRBJ2-5 | NA | TRBV5-1 | TGCGCCAGCAGCCCCTGGGGGGGCGAGGAGACCCAGTACTTC | CASSPWGGEETQYF
NA | TRBJ2-7 | NA | TRBV20-1 | TGCAGTGCTAGTGGCCAGAAAGTCTACGAGCAGTACTTC | CSASGQKVYEQYF
few | TRBJ2-1 | TRBD2 | TRBV20-1 | TGCAGTGCTAGAGATCTCCTCCAGACTAGCGGGATGTACAATGAGCAGTTCTTC | CSARDLLQTSGMYNEQFF
few | TRBJ2-7 | TRBD1 | TRBV7-9 | TGTGCCAGCAGCTTACCCCTTCGGGGACAGGGAAACGAGCAGTACTTC | CASSLPLRGQGNEQYF
few | TRBJ2-1 | NA | TRBV25-1 | TGTGCCAGCAGTGAATTTGCGGGCGGGCCGGGGAACAATGAGCAGTTCTTC | CASSEFAGGPGNNEQFF
NA | TRBJ1-1 | TRBD1 | TRBV7-9 | TGTGCCAGCAGCTCCCGGGACAGACTGAACACTGAAGCTTTCTTT | CASSSRDRLNTEAFF
few | TRBJ1-5 | NA | TRBV12-5 | TGTGCTAGTGGTTTAGGGAGCTATAGCAATCAGCCCCAGCATTTT | CASGLGSYSNQPQHF
many | TRBJ2-1 | NA | TRBV6-2/TRBV6-3 | TGTGCCAGCAGTTACGGGAGTGTCGCCTACAATGAGCAGTTCTTC | CASSYGSVAYNEQFF
many | TRBJ2-1 | TRBD1 | TRBV12-3/TRBV12-4 | TGTGCCACCCAAAAGGAACAGGGGAAAAATGAGCAGTTCTTC | CATQKEQGKNEQFF
few | TRBJ1-4 | NA | TRBV4-3 | TGCGCCAGCAGCCAAGGCAACAGGGAAGGGGCTGAAAAACTGTTTTTT | CASSQGNREGAEKLFF
few | TRBJ2-3 | NA | TRBV12-3/TRBV12-4 | TGTGCCAGCAGTTTATTTGAGGTGGGGACTTCAGGCGATACGCAGTATTTT | CASSLFEVGTSGDTQYF
many | TRBJ1-1 | NA | TRBV29-1 | TGCAGCGTTGTGACAGCTCCGCAGGCTGAAGCTTTCTTT | CSVVTAPQAEAFF
NA | TRBJ1-1 | NA | TRBV9 | TGTGCCAGCTCTCGGGACGGCTTGAACACTGAAGCTTTCTTT | CASSRDGLNTEAFF
NA | TRBJ2-5 | TRBD2 | TRBV20-1 | TGCAGTGCTAGAGATGAGCGGGAGGGGTTAGAGACCCAGTACTTC | CSARDEREGLETQYF
few | TRBJ2-7 | TRBD1 | TRBV27 | TGTGCCAGCAGTGACAGGGGGATTTCCTACGAGCAGTACTTC | CASSDRGISYEQYF
few | TRBJ2-3 | NA | TRBV28 | TGTGCCAGCAGTTCGCCCTTAGCCGGGCCCAGTACAGATACGCAGTATTTT | CASSSPLAGPSTDTQYF
many | TRBJ1-2 | NA | TRBV7-2 | TGTGCCAGCAGCTTAGATCTTGGGGGGTTCAATGGCTACACCTTC | CASSLDLGGFNGYTF
few | TRBJ1-1 | NA | TRBV6-5 | TGTGCCAGCAGTTACTCGCGATCGGGGGGGGGGACTGAAGCTTTCTTT | CASSYSRSGGGTEAFF
many | TRBJ1-5 | NA | TRBV7-2 | TGTGCCAGCAGCTTATTCGGAGAGAATCAGCCCCAGGGACAGCATTTT | CASSLFGENQPQGQHF
NA | TRBJ2-7 | NA | TRBV7-8 | TGTGCCAGCAGCCCACGACAAAACTCCTACGAGCAGTACTTC | CASSPRQNSYEQYF
many | TRBJ1-1 | NA | TRBV15 | TGTGCCACCAGCAGAGTCGGGAGGGTCACTGAAGCTTTCTTT | CATSRVGRVTEAFF
many | TRBJ2-7 | NA | TRBV12-3/TRBV12-4 | TGTGCCAGCACCGTGGACAGCTTCTACGAGCAGTACTTC | CASTVDSFYEQYF
NA | TRBJ2-7 | NA | TRBV12-3/TRBV12-4 | TGTGCCAGCAGCATGTACAGGAGCGAGCAGTACTTC | CASSMYRSEQYF
few | TRBJ1-2 | NA | TRBV4-3 | TGCGCCAGCAGCCAAGTTGGGAGCTACAACACAGCGGCCTATGGCTACACCTTC | CASSQVGSYNTAAYGYTF
many | TRBJ2-7 | NA | TRBV5-6 | TGTGCCAGCAGCTTGGTAGGGGCAGTGAGTCCAACCTTCTACGAGCAGTACTTC | CASSLVGAVSPTFYEQYF
few | TRBJ2-2 | NA | TRBV20-1 | TGCAGTGCTAGAAGTGGTTTTGGGTCCGGGGAGCTGTTTTTT | CSARSGFGSGELFF
many | TRBJ2-5 | TRBD2 | TRBV10-3 | TGTGCCATCAGTGAGTCGGGCGGGAGGGCCCTCGGAGAGACCCAGTACTTC | CAISESGGRALGETQYF
few | TRBJ2-1 | TRBD2 | TRBV12-3/TRBV12-4 | TGTGCCAGCAGTTGGGTAGCGGGAGGGAGAAGTGAGCAGTTCTTC | CASSWVAGGRSEQFF
few | TRBJ2-7 | TRBD1 | TRBV27 | TGTGCCAGCAGTTTAAGGGACAGGGGGTCTTTCGAGCAGTACTTC | CASSLRDRGSFEQYF
NA | TRBJ2-3 | TRBD2 | TRBV4-3 | TGCGCCAGCAGCCAAGGGACTAGCGGGAGACTAAATACGCAGTATTTT | CASSQGTSGRLNTQYF
many | TRBJ1-1 | TRBD1 | TRBV29-1 | TGCAGCGTTGTGACAGGGGGCATCACTGAAGCTTTCTTT | CSVVTGGITEAFF
NA | TRBJ1-2 | NA | TRBV3-1 | TGTGCCAGCAGCCACCCCGCTGGTCTCTATGGCTACACCTTC | CASSHPAGLYGYTF
few | TRBJ1-2 | NA | TRBV11-2 | TGTGCCAGCAGCTTAGTTCCCGGTCCGGACTCTAACTATGGCTACACCTTC | CASSLVPGPDSNYGYTF
many | TRBJ2-7 | NA | TRBV7-9 | TGTGCCAGCAGCTTACAGGGAGAAGCGCAGTACTTC | CASSLQGEAQYF
NA | TRBJ2-7 | TRBD2 | TRBV2 | TGTGCCAGCCCGGGACTAGCGGGATCGGACGAGCAGTACTTC | CASPGLAGSDEQYF
many | TRBJ1-3 | NA | TRBV4-3 | TGCGCCAGCAGCCCCGATAGGAGTCCTGGAAACACCATATATTTT | CASSPDRSPGNTIYF
many | TRBJ2-7 | NA | TRBV4-3 | TGCGCCAGCAGCCAAGCCAAAGCGGGCACCGCCTACGAGCAGTACTTC | CASSQAKAGTAYEQYF
few | TRBJ2-5 | TRBD2 | TRBV7-6 | TGTGCCAGCAGCTCCGACAGACTAGCGGAAGAGACCCAGTACTTC | CASSSDRLAEETQYF
few | TRBJ2-1 | TRBD2 | TRBV27 | TGTGCCAGCAGTTCATCTGCGGGAGGGCCGAGGGATGAGCAGTTCTTC | CASSSSAGGPRDEQFF
NA | TRBJ2-2 | NA | TRBV11-2 | TGTGCCAGCAGCTTACCCCCGGAGAGCAACACCGGGGAGCTGTTTTTT | CASSLPPESNTGELFF
many | TRBJ1-2 | NA | TRBV12-3/TRBV12-4 | TGTGCCAGCAGTTTGGGTCGTGGCTACACCTTC | CASSLGRGYTF
few | TRBJ2-1 | NA | TRBV19 | TGTGCCAGTAGTATTCGGGAGATTTGGAATGAGCAGTTCTTC | CASSIREIWNEQFF
many | TRBJ2-1 | NA | TRBV5-6 | TGTGCCAGCAGCTTGGGTGTAAATGAGCAGTTCTTC | CASSLGVNEQFF
NA | TRBJ1-4 | NA | TRBV7-8 | TGTGCCAGCAGCTTAGGCCCTAATGAAAAACTGTTTTTT | CASSLGPNEKLFF
few | TRBJ1-3 | NA | TRBV29-1 | TGCAGCGTTGAAGATCTGGCAGCTCTCTCTGGAAACACCATATATTTT | CSVEDLAALSGNTIYF
NA | TRBJ2-7 | NA | TRBV29-1 | TGCAGCGTTGGGAGGGAGAGCTCCTACGAGCAGTACTTC | CSVGRESSYEQYF
NA | TRBJ2-3 | NA | TRBV7-3 | TGTGCCAGCAGCTTAACGCCGACATCCCTCACAGATACGCAGTATTTT | CASSLTPTSLTDTQYF
few | TRBJ2-2 | NA | TRBV7-9 | TGTGCCACTGGGACATCGAACACCGGGGAGCTGTTTTTT | CATGTSNTGELFF